Sequencing of this TCR beta chain was carried out in a study of blood T cell repertoires in COVID-19. At the level of the study: Samples of COVID-19 (acute and convalescent) were obtained from the United States, Italy and Spain.

Sequencing was performed with immunoSEQ multiplex PCR; in TCRdb, only in-frame clones are kept and a portion is missing. The data contain about 280,000 clones, roughly nine tenths of them singletons. CDR1 is KGHSH, CDR2 LQKENI, per germline. The CDR3 totals 12 residues. Trimming cost V 3 bases and J 11 bases; bases outside gene matches: 3. This chain uses TRBV18 with TRBJ1-5; 8 bases fit TRBD1. The receptor was isolated from a woman aged 45 to 65 who had recovered from COVID-19. Specimen: peripheral blood. CDR3 DNA: TGTGCCAGCTCACCGACGACAGGGGCCCAGCATTTT. Encoded protein: CASSPTTGAQHF.